A selection of T cell receptor beta chains follows, all from one sample in a study of blood T cell repertoires in COVID-19. Some clones are missing from TCRdb's copy, which holds only in-frame ones; the method was immunoSEQ multiplex PCR. The sample holds fewer than 250,000 clones, under 80% seen once. The source material was PBMCs or T cells enriched from blood (not recorded which). The receptors shown here come from a woman in her forties or fifties with acute COVID-19. Both conserved end residues are part of each CDR3. The D gene is left open where the match is weak. Rows give clone size only sometimes, using once, few, many, or a class for an expanded clone.

d_call clone_size j_call v_call cdr3_aa cdr3_nt
TRBD1 - TRBJ1-1 TRBV19 CASSETRGRGNTEAFF TGTGCCAGTAGTGAGACCAGGGGGCGGGGAAACACTGAAGCTTTCTTT
- - TRBJ1-4 TRBV4-2 CASSQDRGRRSEKLFF TGTGCCAGCAGCCAAGATCGCGGCCGTCGTAGTGAAAAACTGTTTTTT
- - TRBJ2-1 TRBV20-1 CSASPPGGFNEQFF TGCAGTGCTAGTCCTCCGGGGGGCTTTAATGAGCAGTTCTTC
- - TRBJ1-1 TRBV28 CASLGGTEAFF TGTGCCAGCCTGGGGGGGACTGAAGCTTTCTTT
- - TRBJ2-6 TRBV4-1 CASSQKRRSQDNVLTF TGCGCCAGCAGCCAAAAAAGGAGGTCCCAGGACAACGTCCTGACTTTC
- - TRBJ2-1 TRBV5-4 CASSLAAVSYNEQFF TGTGCCAGCAGCTTGGCTGCAGTCTCCTACAATGAGCAGTTCTTC
- - TRBJ1-6 TRBV6-1 CASSDRGNSPLHF TGTGCCAGCAGTGACAGGGGCAATTCACCCCTCCACTTT
TRBD2 - TRBJ2-3 TRBV6-2/TRBV6-3 CASSYVFGGGLPDTQYF TGTGCCAGCAGTTACGTCTTTGGGGGGGGACTCCCAGATACGCAGTATTTT
- - TRBJ1-2 TRBV6-1 CASSDPRVVNYGYTF TGTGCCAGCAGTGACCCTCGGGTTGTAAACTATGGCTACACCTTC
TRBD2 once TRBJ2-3 TRBV16 CASSLGTSVSDTQYF TGTGCCAGCAGCCTCGGGACTAGCGTCTCAGATACGCAGTATTTT
- - TRBJ2-1 TRBV24-1 CATSAQGRGNEQFF TGTGCCACCAGTGCGCAGGGAAGGGGAAATGAGCAGTTCTTC
TRBD1 - TRBJ1-5 TRBV9 CASSTGTGRNQPQHF TGTGCCAGCAGCACCGGGACAGGGAGGAATCAGCCCCAGCATTTT
- - TRBJ2-2 TRBV9 CASSVGVGANTGELFF TGTGCCAGCAGCGTAGGGGTCGGGGCGAACACCGGGGAGCTGTTTTTT
TRBD1 - TRBJ1-2 TRBV19 CASSRTGDYGYTF TGTGCCAGTAGCAGGACAGGGGACTATGGCTACACCTTC
- - TRBJ2-3 TRBV5-1 CASSLDLFGTDTQYF TGCGCCAGCAGCTTGGATCTTTTTGGCACAGATACGCAGTATTTT